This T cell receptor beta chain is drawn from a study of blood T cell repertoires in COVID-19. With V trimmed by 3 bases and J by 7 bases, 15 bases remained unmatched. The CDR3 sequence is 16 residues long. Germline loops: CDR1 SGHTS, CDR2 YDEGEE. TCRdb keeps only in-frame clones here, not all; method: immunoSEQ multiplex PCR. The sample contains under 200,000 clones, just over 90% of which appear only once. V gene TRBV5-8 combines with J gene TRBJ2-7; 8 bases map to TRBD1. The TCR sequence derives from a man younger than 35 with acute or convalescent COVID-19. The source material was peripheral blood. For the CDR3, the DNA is TGTGCCAGCAGCTCGGACCGGACAGGGATTCAGGAGGAGCAGTACTTC. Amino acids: CASSSDRTGIQEEQYF.